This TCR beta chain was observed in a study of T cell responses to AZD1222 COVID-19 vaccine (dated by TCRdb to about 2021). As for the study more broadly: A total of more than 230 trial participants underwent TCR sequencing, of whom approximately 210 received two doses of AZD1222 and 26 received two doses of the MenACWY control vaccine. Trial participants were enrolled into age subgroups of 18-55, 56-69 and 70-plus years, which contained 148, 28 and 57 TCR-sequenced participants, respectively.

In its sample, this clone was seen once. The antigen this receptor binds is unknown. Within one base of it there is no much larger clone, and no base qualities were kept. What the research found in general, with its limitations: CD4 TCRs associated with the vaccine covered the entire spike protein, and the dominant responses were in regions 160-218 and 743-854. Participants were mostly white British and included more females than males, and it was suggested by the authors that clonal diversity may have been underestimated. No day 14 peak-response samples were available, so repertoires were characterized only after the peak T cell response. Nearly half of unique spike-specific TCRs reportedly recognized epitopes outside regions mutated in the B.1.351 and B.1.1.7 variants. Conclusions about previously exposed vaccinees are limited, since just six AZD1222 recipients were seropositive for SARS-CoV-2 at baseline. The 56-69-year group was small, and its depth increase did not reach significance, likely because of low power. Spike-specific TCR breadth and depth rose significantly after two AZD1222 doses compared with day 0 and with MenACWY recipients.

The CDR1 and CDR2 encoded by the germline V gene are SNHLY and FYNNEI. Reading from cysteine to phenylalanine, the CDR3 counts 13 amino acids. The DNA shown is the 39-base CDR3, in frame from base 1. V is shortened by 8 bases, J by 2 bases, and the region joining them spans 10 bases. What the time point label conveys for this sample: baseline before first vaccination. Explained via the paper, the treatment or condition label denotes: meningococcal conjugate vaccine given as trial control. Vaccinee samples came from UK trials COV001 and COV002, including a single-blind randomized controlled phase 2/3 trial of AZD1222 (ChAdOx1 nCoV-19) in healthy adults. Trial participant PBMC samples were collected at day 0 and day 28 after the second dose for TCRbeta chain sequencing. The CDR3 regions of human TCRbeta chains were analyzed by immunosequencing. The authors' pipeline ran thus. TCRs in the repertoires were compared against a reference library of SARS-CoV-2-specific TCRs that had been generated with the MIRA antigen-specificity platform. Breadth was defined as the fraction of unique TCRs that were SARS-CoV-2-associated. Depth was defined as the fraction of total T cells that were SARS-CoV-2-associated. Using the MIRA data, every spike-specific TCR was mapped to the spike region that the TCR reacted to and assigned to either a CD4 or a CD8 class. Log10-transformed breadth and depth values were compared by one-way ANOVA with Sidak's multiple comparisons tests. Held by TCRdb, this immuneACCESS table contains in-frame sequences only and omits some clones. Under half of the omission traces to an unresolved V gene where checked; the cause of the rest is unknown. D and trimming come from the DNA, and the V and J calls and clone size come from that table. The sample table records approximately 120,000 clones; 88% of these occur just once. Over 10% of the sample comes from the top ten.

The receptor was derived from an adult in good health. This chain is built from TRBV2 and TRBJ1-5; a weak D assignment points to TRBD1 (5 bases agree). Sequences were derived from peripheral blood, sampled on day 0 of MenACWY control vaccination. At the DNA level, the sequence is TGTGCCAGCCACCGGGACGGCAATCAGCCCCAGCATTTT. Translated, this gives CASHRDGNQPQHF. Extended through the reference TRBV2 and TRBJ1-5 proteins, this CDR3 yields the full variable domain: EPEVTQTPSHQVTQMGQEVILRCVPISNHLYFYWYRQILGQKVEFLVSFYNNEISEKSEIFDDQFSVERPDGSNFTLKIRSTKLEDSAMYFCASHRDGNQPQHFGDGTRLSIL.